This T cell receptor (beta chain) derives from a study of T-cell reconstitution after alpha-beta-depleted transplantation in children. V lost 1 base to trimming and J lost 4 bases; unmatched junction nucleotides: 10. Germline assignment: CDR1 DFQATT and CDR2 SNEGSKA (reference sequence). The CDR3 runs 16 residues. Preparation of the TCRbeta library was carried out with unique molecular identifiers. TCRdb independently ran MiXCR on the PCR reads; one entry per CDR3 protein. The sample contains around 600,000 distinct CDR3 sequences, approximately 22% of which appear only once. The input for sequencing was PBMCs, mostly from graft donor cells, taken 360 days after TCRalphabeta/CD19-depleted stem cell transplant. This clonotype originated in a boy less than two years old who had a stem cell transplant for acute myeloid leukemia, so the T cells may come from the graft donor. The gene calls are TRBV20-1 and TRBJ2-3, with TRBD1 identical over 8 bases. The chain's CDR3 is CSARVWTGLVADTQYF. The CDR3 DNA reads TGCAGTGCTAGAGTTTGGACAGGGCTGGTTGCAGATACGCAGTATTTT.